These 8 T cell receptor beta chains were sequenced from one sample in a study of blood T cell repertoires in COVID-19. TCRdb keeps only in-frame clones here, not all; method: immunoSEQ multiplex PCR. The sample comprises under 150,000 clones, 85% to 90% of which are singletons, and approximately 2.5% rests with the top ten. The sample consisted of peripheral blood. These receptors all stem from a human donor in a cohort sampled during active COVID-19.

The chain couples TRBV7-2 to TRBJ1-3, with D possibly being TRBD1 (6 bases). Germline V gives CDR1 SGHTA, CDR2 FQGNSA. This CDR3 comprises 16 residues. V lost 3 bases and J 2 bases, leaving 14 bases between the germline ends. The DNA of the CDR3 is TGTGCCAGCAGCTTGGCGTCGACAGGCGCTGGAAACACCATATATTTT. Translated: CASSLASTGAGNTIYF. The entire variable domain, with the rest obtained from reference TRBV7-2 and TRBJ1-3, is as follows: GAGVSQSPSNKVTEKGKDVELRCDPISGHTALYWYRQSLGQGLEFLIYFQGNSAPDKSGLPSDRFSAERTGGSVSTLTIQRTQQEDSAVYLCASSLASTGAGNTIYFGEGSWLTVV.

The chain joins TRBV28 to TRBJ2-7, with 11 bases identical to TRBD2. Looked up from germline, CDR1 is MDHEN and CDR2 is SYDVKM. V was clipped by 5 bases and J by 2 bases; unmatched bases: 2. The CDR3 runs 14 residues. CDR3 loop: CASSLAGGPYEQYF. The CDR3 nucleotides are TGTGCCAGCAGTCTAGCGGGAGGACCCTACGAGCAGTACTTC.

The V and J genes are TRBV30 and TRBJ2-2; 8 nucleotides match TRBD2. Per the germline V gene, CDR1 is GTSNPN and CDR2 is SVGIG (reference sequence). The V segment lost 3 bases and the J segment 1 base; nucleotides outside the gene matches: 13. This CDR3 spans 18 amino acids. The CDR3 region is CAWRATGIRGGNTGELFF. The DNA of the CDR3 is TGTGCCTGGAGGGCCACAGGGATACGGGGGGGGAACACCGGGGAGCTGTTTTTT.

The chain recombines TRBV27 with TRBJ1-1; 8 nucleotides line up with TRBD1. There are 14 residues in the CDR3. J was trimmed by 3 bases and V by 6 bases; bases with no gene match: 6. Per the germline V gene, CDR1 is MNHEY and CDR2 is SMNVEV (reference sequence). In nucleotides, the CDR3 is TGTGCCAGCAGCCACACGGACAGGGACACTGAAGCTTTCTTT. Encoded protein: CASSHTDRDTEAFF.

The J gene is TRBJ2-3, the V gene TRBV21-1; the table's D gene call, TRBD1, was not cross checked with the DNA. TRBV21-1 is a recognized pseudogene. CDR3 length: 13 residues. The CDR3 nucleotides read TGTGCCAGCAGCAAAGCTTCGCAGGGGACGCAGTATTTT. It translates to CASSKASQGTQYF.

The chain combines TRBV6-5 with TRBJ2-1, with 12 bases identical to TRBD2. The V segment lost 4 bases and the J segment 8 bases; nucleotides outside the gene matches: 9. This CDR3 comprises 16 residues. CDR1 is MNHEY, CDR2 SVGAGI, per germline. The CDR3 DNA reads as TGTGCCAGCAGTTTTACGACTAGCGGGAGCCCCCATGAGCAGTTCTTC. Translating gives CASSFTTSGSPHEQFF.

The table lists this clone with a count of one. V usage is TRBV2 and J usage is TRBJ2-2; 9 nucleotides line up with TRBD2. Germline CDR1 and CDR2: SNHLY and FYNNEI. The CDR3 spans 14 residues. V shed 2 bases and J 8 bases; nucleotides not matched to a gene: 3. CDR3 nucleotides: TGTGCCAGCAGTGAATATCTAGCGGGGGGGGAGCTGTTTTTT. It translates to CASSEYLAGGELFF.

CDR3 coding DNA: TGTGCCAGCAGCTCACTAATAACCGGGGAGCTGTTTTTT. Encoded protein: CASSSLITGELFF. V gene TRBV7-9 combines with J gene TRBJ2-2; D ambiguous. CDR3 length: 13 residues. V was shortened by 4 bases and J by 5 bases, with 8 bases between the two germline ends. From germline, CDR1 is SEHNR and CDR2 FQNEAQ (reference sequence). Supplemented by reference TRBV7-9 and TRBJ2-2, the full variable domain reads DTGVSQNPRHKITKRGQNVTFRCDPISEHNRLYWYRQTLGQGPEFLTYFQNEAQLEKSRLLSDRFSAERPKGSFSTLEIQRTEQGDSAMYLCASSSLITGELFFGEGSRLTVL.